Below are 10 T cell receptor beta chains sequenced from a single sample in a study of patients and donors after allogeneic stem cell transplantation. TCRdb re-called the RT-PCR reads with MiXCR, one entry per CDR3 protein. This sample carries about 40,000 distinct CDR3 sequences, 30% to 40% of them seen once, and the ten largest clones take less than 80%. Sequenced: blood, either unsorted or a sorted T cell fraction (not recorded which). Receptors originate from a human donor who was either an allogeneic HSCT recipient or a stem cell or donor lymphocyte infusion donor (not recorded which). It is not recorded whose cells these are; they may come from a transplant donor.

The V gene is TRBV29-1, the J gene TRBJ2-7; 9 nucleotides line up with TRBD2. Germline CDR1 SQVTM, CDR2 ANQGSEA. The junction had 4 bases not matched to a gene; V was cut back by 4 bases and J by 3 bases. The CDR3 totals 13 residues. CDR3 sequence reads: CSVGGLANYEQYF. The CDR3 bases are TGCAGCGTTGGAGGACTAGCGAACTACGAGCAGTACTTC.

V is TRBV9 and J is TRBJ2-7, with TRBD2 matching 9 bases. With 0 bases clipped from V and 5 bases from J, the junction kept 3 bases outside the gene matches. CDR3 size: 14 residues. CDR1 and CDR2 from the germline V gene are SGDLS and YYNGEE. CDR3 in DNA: TGTGCCAGCAGCGTAGGCCCTAGCGGGAACGAGCAGTACTTC. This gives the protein CASSVGPSGNEQYF.

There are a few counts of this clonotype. DNA of the CDR3: TGCAGTGCGACCGGGACTACCTCTTCCTACGAGCAGTACTTC. This codes for CSATGTTSSYEQYF. The V and J genes are TRBV20-1 and TRBJ2-7; 7 bases are a match to TRBD2. CDR3 length: 14 residues. The ends lost 6 bases at V and 1 base at J; junction bases unmatched: 9. Germline V gene data show CDR1 as DFQATT and CDR2 as SNEGSKA (reference sequence).

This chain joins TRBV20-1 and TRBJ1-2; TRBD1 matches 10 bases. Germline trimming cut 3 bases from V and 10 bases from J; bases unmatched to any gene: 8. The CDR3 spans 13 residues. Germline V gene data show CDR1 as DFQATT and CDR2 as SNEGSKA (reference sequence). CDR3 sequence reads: CSASAQGTGDYTF. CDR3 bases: TGCAGTGCTAGTGCCCAAGGGACAGGGGACTACACCTTC.

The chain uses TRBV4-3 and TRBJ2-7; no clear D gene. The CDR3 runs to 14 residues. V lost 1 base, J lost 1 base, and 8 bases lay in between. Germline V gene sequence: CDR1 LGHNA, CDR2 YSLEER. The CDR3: CASSQVVGSYEQYF. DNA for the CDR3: TGCGCCAGCAGCCAAGTGGTGGGATCCTACGAGCAGTACTTC.

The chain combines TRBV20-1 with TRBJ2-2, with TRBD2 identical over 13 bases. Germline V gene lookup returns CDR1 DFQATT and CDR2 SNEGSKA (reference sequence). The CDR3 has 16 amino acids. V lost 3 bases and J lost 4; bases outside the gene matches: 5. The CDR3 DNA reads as TGCAGTGCTAGCGGACTAGCGGGAGCTGGCACCGGGGAGCTGTTTTTT. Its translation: CSASGLAGAGTGELFF.

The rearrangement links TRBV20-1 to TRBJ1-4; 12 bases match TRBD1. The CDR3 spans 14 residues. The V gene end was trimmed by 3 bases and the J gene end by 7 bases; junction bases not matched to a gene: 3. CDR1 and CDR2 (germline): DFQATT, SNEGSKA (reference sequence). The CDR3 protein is CSARGTGGGEKLFF. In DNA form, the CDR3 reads TGCAGTGCTAGGGGGACAGGGGGCGGTGAAAAACTGTTTTTT.

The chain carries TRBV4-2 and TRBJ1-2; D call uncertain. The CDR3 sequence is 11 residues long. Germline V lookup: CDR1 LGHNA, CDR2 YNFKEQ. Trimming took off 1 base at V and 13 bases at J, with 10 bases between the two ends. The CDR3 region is CASSQGRQVTF. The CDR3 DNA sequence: TGTGCCAGCAGCCAAGGACGGCAAGTCACCTTC.

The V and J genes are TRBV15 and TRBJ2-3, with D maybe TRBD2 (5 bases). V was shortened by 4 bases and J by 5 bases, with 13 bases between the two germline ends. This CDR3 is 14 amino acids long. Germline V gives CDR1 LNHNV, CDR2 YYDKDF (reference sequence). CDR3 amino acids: CATSTKTGEDTQYF. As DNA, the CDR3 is TGTGCCACCAGCACGAAGACCGGGGAAGATACGCAGTATTTT.

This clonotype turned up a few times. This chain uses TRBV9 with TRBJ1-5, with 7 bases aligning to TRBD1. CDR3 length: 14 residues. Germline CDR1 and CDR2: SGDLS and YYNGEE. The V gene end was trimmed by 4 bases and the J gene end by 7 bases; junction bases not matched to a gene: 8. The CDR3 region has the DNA TGTGCCAGCAGCCCGGGGACAGACAAACAGCCCCAGCATTTT. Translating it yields CASSPGTDKQPQHF.